These 7 T cell receptor beta chains originate from one sample sequenced in a study of T-cell reconstitution after alpha-beta-depleted transplantation in children. It was with unique molecular identifiers that the TCRbeta library was prepared. TCRdb reprocessed the PCR reads with MiXCR, giving one entry per CDR3 protein. Of about 200,000 distinct CDR3 sequences listed, 6.3% are singletons. The sample was PBMCs, taken before TCRalphabeta/CD19-depleted stem cell transplant. These receptors were obtained from a girl under three years old with combined immunodeficiency, due to receive a stem cell transplant.

This clonotype has a count of ten or more. J is TRBJ2-2 and V is TRBV19; D gene unclear. The V end was cut by 3 bases, the J end by 8 bases, with 7 bases between. Germline loops: CDR1 LNHDA, CDR2 SQIVND (reference sequence). The CDR3 is 12 residues long. CDR3 coding DNA: TGTGCCAGTAGTATTGAGGTTGGGGAGCTGTTTTTT. As protein: CASSIEVGELFF.

V usage is TRBV4-3 and J usage is TRBJ2-3; 13 bases are shared with TRBD2. Germline CDR1 is LGHNA and CDR2 is YSLEER. The J segment lost 2 bases and the V segment lost 3 bases, leaving 2 bases of the junction unmatched. CDR3 length: 16 residues. The CDR3 sequence: CASSQGTSGITDTQYF. In DNA, the CDR3 is TGCGCCAGCAGCCAGGGGACTAGCGGGATCACAGATACGCAGTATTTT.

This clonotype was seen many times. This chain joins TRBV29-1 and TRBJ2-1; D possibly corresponds to TRBD2 (6 bases). V dropped 4 bases and J dropped 5 bases, with 12 bases sitting between them. CDR1 is SQVTM and CDR2 is ANQGSEA in the germline V gene. This CDR3 comprises 13 residues. CDR3 region: CSVAGGTDNEQFF. The CDR3 coding sequence is TGCAGCGTTGCTGGCGGGACGGACAATGAGCAGTTCTTC.

This clonotype was counted many times. The V and J genes are TRBV28 and TRBJ2-3; 8 bases fit TRBD2. Germline CDR1 reads MDHEN; CDR2 reads SYDVKM. The CDR3 spans 17 residues. V shed 1 base, J shed 3 bases, and the junction held 9 bases outside the gene matches. Written as DNA, the CDR3 is TGTGCCAGCAGTTTATTTTCGACTAGCGATAGTACAGATACGCAGTATTTT. Its translation: CASSLFSTSDSTDTQYF. Drawing the rest from reference TRBV28 and TRBJ2-3, the complete variable domain is DVKVTQSSRYLVKRTGEKVFLECVQDMDHENMFWYRQDPGLGLRLIYFSYDVKMKEKGDIPEGYSVSREKKERFSLILESASTNQTSMYLCASSLFSTSDSTDTQYFGPGTRLTVL.

V usage is TRBV7-8 and J usage is TRBJ2-1; 10 nucleotides match TRBD2. Germline lookup yields CDR1 SGHVS and CDR2 FQNEAQ. J was trimmed by 5 bases and V by 5 bases; bases with no gene match: 3. This CDR3 region has 14 residues. The CDR3 loop is CASSMGLANNEQFF. DNA for the CDR3: TGTGCCAGCAGCATGGGACTAGCGAACAATGAGCAGTTCTTC.

In its sample, this clonotype was seen a few times. The rearrangement uses TRBV5-5 and TRBJ2-5; possibly TRBD2 for D (6 bases). With 4 bases removed from V and 2 bases from J, the gap between germline ends came to 15 bases. The germline V gene encodes CDR1 SGHKS and CDR2 YYEKEE (reference sequence). The CDR3 is 15 amino acids. The CDR3 DNA reads as TGTGCCAGCAGCGTGACCCCCGGGACTCAAGAGACCCAGTACTTC. Translation: CASSVTPGTQETQYF.

This clonotype occurred many times. The chain uses TRBV6-2 or TRBV6-3 and TRBJ2-1; no firm D call. The V end lost 1 base, the J end lost 11 bases, and 9 bases lay between the germline ends. The CDR3 runs 12 residues. CDR1 and CDR2 (germline): MNHEY, SVGEGT. DNA of the CDR3: TGTGCCAGCAGTTACTTACGGGCTAAGCAGTTCTTC. Translation: CASSYLRAKQFF.